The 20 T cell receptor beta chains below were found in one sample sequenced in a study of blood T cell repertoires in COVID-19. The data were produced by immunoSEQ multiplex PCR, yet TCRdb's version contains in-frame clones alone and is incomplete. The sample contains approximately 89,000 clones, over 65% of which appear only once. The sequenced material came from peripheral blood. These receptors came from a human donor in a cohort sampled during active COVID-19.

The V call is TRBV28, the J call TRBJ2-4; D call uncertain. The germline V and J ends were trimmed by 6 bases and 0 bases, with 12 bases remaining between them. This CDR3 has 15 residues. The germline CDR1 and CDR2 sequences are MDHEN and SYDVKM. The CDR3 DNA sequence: TGTGCCAGCAGCCACTACCCTTTAGCCAAAAACATTCAGTACTTC. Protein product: CASSHYPLAKNIQYF.

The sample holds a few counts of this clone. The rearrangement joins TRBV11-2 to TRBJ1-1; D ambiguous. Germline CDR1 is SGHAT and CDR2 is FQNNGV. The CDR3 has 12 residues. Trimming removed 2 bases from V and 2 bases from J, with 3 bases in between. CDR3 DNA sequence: TGTGCCAGCAGCTTACAAAACACTGAAGCTTTCTTT. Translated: CASSLQNTEAFF.

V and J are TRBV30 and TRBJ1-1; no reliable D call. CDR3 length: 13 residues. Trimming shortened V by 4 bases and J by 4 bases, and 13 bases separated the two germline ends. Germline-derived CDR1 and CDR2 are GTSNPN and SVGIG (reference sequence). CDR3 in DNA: TGTGCCTGGACTTGGGTTCGGAGCACTGAAGCTTTCTTT. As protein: CAWTWVRSTEAFF.

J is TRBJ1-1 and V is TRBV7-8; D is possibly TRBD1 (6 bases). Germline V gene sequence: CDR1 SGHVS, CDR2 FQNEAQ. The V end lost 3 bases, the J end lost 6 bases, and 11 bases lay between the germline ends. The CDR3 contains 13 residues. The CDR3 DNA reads TGTGCCAGCAGCTTCAACAGGGCCCCTGAAGCTTTCTTT. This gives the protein CASSFNRAPEAFF.

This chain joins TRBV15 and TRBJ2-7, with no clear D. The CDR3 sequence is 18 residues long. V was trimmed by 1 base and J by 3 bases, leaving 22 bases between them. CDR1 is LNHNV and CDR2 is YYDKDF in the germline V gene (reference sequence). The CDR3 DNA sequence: TGTGCCACCAGCAGAGGATGGGTCGGCAGCGCAATTAACTACGAGCAGTACTTC. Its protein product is CATSRGWVGSAINYEQYF.

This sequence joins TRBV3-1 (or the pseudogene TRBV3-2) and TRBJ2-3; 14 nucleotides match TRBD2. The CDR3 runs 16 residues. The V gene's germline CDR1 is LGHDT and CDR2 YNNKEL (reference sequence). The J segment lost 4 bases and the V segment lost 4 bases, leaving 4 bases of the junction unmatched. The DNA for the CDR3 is TGTGCCAGCAGCCCACAGACTAGCGGGAGGGCAGATACGCAGTATTTT. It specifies CASSPQTSGRADTQYF.

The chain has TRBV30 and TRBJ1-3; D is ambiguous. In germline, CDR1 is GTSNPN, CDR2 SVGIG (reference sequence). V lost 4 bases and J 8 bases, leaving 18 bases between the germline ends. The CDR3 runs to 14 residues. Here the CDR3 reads CAWNLIGGYDTIYF. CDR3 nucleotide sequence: TGTGCCTGGAATCTGATAGGAGGGTATGACACCATATATTTT.

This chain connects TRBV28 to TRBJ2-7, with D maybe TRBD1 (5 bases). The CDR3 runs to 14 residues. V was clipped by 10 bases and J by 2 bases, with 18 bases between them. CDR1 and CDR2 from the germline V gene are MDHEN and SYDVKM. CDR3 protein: CATDGAGKAYEQYF. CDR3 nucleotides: TGTGCCACAGATGGAGCAGGGAAAGCCTACGAGCAGTACTTC. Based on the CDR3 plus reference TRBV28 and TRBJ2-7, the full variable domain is DVKVTQSSRYLVKRTGEKVFLECVQDMDHENMFWYRQDPGLGLRLIYFSYDVKMKEKGDIPEGYSVSREKKERFSLILESASTNQTSMYLCATDGAGKAYEQYFGPGTRLTVT.

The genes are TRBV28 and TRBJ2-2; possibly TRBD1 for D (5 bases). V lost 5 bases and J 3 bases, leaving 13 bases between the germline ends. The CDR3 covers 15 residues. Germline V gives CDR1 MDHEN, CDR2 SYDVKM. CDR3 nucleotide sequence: TGTGCCAGCAGTCTCGACAGCTCCTACACCGGGGAGCTGTTTTTT. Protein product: CASSLDSSYTGELFF.

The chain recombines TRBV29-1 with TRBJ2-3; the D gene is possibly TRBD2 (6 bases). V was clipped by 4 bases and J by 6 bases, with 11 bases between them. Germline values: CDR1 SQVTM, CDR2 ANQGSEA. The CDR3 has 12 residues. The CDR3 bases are TGCAGCGTTGTGGAGCGGGCGGATACGCAGTATTTT. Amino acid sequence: CSVVERADTQYF.

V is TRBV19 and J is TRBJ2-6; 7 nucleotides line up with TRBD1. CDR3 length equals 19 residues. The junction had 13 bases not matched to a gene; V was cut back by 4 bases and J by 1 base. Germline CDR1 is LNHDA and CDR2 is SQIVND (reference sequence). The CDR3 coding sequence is TGTGCCAGTAGTAACCCAACAGGGGTCCGCCCTTCTGGGGCCAACGTCCTGACTTTC. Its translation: CASSNPTGVRPSGANVLTF.

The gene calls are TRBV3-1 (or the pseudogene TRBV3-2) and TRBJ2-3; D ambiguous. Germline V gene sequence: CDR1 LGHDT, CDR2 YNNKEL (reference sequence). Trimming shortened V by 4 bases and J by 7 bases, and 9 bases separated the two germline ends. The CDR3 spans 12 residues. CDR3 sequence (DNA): TGTGCCAGCAGCCCCTACGCTAATACGCAGTATTTT. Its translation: CASSPYANTQYF.

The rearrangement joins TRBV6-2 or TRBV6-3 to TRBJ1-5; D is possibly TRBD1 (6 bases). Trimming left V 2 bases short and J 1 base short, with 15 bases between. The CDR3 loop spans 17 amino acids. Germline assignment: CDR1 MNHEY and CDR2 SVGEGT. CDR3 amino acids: CASSYTAGGASNQPQHF. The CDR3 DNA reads TGTGCCAGCAGTTACACCGCGGGGGGGGCGAGCAATCAGCCCCAGCATTTT.

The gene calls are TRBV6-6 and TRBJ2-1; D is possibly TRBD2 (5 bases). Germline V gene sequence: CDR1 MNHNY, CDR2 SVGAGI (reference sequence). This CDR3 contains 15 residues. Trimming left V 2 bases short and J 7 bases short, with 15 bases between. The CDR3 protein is CASSYGTRGLNEQFF. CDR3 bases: TGTGCCAGCAGTTACGGTACTAGAGGGTTGAATGAGCAGTTCTTC.

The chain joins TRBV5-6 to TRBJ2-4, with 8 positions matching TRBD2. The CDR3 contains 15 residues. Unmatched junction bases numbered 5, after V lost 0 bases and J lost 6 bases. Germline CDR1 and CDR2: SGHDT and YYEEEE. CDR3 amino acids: CASSLVSGSRNIQYF. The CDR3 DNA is TGTGCCAGCAGCTTGGTCAGCGGGAGCAGAAACATTCAGTACTTC.

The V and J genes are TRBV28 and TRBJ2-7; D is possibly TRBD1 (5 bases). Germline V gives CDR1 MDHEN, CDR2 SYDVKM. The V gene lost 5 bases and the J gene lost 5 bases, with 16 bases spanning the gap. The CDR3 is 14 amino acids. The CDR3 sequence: CASSLPTGRNEQYF. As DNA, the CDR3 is TGTGCCAGCAGTCTTCCCACAGGACGGAACGAGCAGTACTTC.

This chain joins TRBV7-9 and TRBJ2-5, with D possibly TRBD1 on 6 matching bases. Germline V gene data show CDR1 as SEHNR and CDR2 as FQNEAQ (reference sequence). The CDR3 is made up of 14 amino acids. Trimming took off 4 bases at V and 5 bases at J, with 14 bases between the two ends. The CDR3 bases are TGTGCCAGCAGCTCTTACAGGGCTGTGGAGACCCAGTACTTC. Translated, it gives CASSSYRAVETQYF.

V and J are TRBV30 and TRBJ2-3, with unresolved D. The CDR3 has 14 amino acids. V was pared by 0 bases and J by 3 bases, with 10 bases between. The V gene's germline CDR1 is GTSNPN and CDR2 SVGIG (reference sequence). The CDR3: CAWSVEPRTDTQYF. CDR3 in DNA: TGTGCCTGGAGTGTAGAACCCCGGACAGATACGCAGTATTTT.

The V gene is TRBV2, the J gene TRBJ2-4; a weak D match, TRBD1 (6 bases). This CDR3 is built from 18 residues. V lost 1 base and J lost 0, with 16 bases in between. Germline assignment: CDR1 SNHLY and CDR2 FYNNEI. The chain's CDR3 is CASSEVPPWGLAKNIQYF. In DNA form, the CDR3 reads TGTGCCAGCAGTGAAGTCCCCCCCTGGGGGCTAGCCAAAAACATTCAGTACTTC.

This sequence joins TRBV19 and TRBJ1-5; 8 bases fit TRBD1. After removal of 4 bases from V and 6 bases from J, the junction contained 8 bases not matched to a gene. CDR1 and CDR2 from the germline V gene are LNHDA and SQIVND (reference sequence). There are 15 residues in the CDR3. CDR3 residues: CASSTRTGWGQPQHF. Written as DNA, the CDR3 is TGTGCCAGTAGTACCCGGACAGGGTGGGGTCAGCCCCAGCATTTT.